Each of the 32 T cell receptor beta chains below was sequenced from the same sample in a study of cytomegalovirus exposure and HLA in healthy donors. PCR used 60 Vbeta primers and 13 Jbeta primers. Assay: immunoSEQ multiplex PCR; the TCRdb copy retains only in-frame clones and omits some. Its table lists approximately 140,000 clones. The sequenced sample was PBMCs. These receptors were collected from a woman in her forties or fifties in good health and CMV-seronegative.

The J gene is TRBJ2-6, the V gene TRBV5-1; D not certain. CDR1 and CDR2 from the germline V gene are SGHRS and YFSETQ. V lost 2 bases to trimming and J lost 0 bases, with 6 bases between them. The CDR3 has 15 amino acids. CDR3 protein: CASSFGTSGANVLTF. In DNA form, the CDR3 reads TGCGCCAGCAGCTTCGGTACCTCTGGGGCCAACGTCCTGACTTTC. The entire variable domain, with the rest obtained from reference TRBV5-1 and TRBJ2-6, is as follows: KAGVTQTPRYLIKTRGQQVTLSCSPISGHRSVSWYQQTPGQGLQFLFEYFSETQRNKGNFPGRFSGRQFSNSRSEMNVSTLELGDSALYLCASSFGTSGANVLTFGAGSRLTVL.

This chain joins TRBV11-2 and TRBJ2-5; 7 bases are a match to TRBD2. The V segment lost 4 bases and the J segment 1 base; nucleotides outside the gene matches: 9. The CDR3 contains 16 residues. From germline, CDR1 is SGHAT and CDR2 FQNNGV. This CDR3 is CASSSGGIAGQETQYF. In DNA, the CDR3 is TGTGCCAGCAGCTCAGGAGGAATAGCGGGCCAAGAGACCCAGTACTTC.

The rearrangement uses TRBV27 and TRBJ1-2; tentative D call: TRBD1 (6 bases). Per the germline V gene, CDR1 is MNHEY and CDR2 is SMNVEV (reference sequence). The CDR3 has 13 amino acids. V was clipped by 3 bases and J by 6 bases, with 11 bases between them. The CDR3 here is CASSLGGLDGYTF. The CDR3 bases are TGTGCCAGCAGTTTGGGGGGGCTCGATGGCTACACCTTC.

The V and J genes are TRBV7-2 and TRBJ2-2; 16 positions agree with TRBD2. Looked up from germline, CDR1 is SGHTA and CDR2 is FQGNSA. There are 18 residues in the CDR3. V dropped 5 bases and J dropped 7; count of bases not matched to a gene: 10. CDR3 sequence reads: CASSPNLGTSGRGGELFF. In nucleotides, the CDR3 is TGTGCCAGCAGCCCGAACCTCGGGACTAGCGGGAGGGGCGGGGAGCTGTTTTTT.

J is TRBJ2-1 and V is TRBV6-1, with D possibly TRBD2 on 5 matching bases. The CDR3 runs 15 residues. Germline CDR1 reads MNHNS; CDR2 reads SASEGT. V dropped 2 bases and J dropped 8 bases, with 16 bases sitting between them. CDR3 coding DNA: TGTGCCAGCAGTGAATTAAAGGCCGGAGCGGATGAGCAGTTCTTC. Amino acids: CASSELKAGADEQFF.

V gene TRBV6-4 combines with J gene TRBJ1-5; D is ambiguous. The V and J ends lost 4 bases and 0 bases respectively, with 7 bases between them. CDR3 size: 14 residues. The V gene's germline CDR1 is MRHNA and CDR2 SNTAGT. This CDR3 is CASSVQSSNQPQHF. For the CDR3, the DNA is TGTGCCAGCAGTGTTCAGTCTAGCAATCAGCCCCAGCATTTT.

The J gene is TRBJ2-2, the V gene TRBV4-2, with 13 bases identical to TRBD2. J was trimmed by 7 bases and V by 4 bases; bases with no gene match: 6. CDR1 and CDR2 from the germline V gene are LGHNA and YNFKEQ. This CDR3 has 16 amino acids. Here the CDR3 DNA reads TGTGCCAGCAGCCCCCAACTAGCGGGAGGGAGCGGGGAGCTGTTTTTT. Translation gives CASSPQLAGGSGELFF.

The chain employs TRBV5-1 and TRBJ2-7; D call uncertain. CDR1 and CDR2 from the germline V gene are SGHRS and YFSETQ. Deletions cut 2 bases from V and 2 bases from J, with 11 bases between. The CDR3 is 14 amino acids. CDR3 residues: CASSFSSYTYEQYF. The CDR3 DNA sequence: TGCGCCAGCAGCTTTAGCAGTTATACCTACGAGCAGTACTTC.

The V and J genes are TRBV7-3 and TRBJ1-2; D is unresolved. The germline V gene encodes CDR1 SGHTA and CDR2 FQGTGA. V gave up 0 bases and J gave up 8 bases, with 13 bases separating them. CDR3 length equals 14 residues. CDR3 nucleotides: TGTGCCAGCAGCTTAACGGGAGCGGTAGAAGGCTACACCTTC. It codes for CASSLTGAVEGYTF.

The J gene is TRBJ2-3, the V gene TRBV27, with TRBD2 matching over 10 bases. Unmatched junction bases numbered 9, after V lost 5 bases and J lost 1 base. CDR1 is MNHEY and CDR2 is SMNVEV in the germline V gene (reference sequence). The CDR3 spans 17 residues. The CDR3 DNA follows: TGTGCCAGCAGTGCCGGGACTAGCGTTTGGGGCACAGATACGCAGTATTTT. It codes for CASSAGTSVWGTDTQYF.

The DNA of the CDR3 is TGCGCCAGCAGCCAAACGGGACTAGTCATCGGGGAGCTGTTTTTT. Protein product: CASSQTGLVIGELFF. The chain uses TRBV4-1 and TRBJ2-2; 8 positions match TRBD2. V trimming: 2 bases; J trimming: 7 bases; junction bases outside the gene matches: 6. CDR1 and CDR2 from the germline V gene are MGHRA and YSYEKL. CDR3 length equals 15 residues.

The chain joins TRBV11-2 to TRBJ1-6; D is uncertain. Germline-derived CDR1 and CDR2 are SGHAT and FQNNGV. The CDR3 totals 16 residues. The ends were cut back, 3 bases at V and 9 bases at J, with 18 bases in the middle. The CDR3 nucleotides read TGTGCCAGCAGCTTTGCGGGGTTAAGGAGCGGTTCACCCCTCCACTTT. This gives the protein CASSFAGLRSGSPLHF.

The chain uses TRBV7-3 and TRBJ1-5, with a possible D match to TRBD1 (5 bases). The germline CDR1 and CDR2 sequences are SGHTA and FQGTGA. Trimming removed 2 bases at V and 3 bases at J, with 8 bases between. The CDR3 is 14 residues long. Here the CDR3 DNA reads TGTGCCAGCAGCTTATCGGGACTCAATCAGCCCCAGCATTTT. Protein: CASSLSGLNQPQHF.

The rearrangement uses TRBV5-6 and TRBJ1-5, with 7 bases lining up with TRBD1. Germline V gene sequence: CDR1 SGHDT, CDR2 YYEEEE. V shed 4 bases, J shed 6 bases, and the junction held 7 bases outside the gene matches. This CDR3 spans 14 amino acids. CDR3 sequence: CASSDGTVGQPQHF. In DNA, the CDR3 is TGTGCCAGCAGCGATGGGACAGTAGGTCAGCCCCAGCATTTT.

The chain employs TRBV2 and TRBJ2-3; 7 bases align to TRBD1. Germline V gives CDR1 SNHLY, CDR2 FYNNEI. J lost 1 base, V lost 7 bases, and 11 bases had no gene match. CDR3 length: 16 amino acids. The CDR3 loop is CASTTDDRVGTDTQYF. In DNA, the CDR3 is TGTGCCAGCACCACCGACGACAGGGTCGGCACAGATACGCAGTATTTT.

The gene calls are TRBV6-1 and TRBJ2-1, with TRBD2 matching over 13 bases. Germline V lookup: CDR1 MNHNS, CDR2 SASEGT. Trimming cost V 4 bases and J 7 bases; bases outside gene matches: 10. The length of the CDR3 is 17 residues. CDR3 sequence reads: CASSGTSGSPTRNEQFF. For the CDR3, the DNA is TGTGCCAGCAGTGGGACTAGCGGGAGCCCAACAAGGAATGAGCAGTTCTTC.

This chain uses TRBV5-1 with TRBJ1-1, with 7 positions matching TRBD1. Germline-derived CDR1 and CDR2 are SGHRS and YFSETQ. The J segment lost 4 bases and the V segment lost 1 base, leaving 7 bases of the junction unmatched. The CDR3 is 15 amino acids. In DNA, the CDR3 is TGCGCCAGCAGCTTGATAGGGGGCGCGATCACTGAAGCTTTCTTT. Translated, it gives CASSLIGGAITEAFF.

The CDR3 here is CASSPSRYTEAFF. The CDR3 DNA reads as TGTGCCAGCAGTCCATCTAGGTACACTGAAGCTTTCTTT. The V gene is TRBV28, the J gene TRBJ1-1; D uncertain. The CDR3 contains 13 residues. The germline V gene has CDR1 MDHEN and CDR2 SYDVKM. The V and J ends lost 5 bases and 3 bases respectively, with 10 bases between them.

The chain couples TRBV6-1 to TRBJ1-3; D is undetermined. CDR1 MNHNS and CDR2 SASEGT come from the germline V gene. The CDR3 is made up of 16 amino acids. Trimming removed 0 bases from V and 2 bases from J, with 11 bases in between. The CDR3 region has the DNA TGTGCCAGCAGTGAAGCCCGGATGGGCGCTGGAAACACCATATATTTT. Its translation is CASSEARMGAGNTIYF.

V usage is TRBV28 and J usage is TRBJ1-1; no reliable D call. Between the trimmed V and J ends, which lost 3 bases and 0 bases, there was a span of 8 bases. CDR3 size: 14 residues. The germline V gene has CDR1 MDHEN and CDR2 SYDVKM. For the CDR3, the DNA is TGTGCCAGCAGTTTGAGGAACTTGAACACTGAAGCTTTCTTT. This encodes CASSLRNLNTEAFF.

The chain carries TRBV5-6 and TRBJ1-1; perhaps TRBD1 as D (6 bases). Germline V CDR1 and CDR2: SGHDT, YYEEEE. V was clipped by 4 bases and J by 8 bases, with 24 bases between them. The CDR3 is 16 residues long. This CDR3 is CASSGLRTASIREAFF. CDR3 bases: TGTGCCAGCAGCGGTCTGAGGACAGCATCCATCAGGGAAGCTTTCTTT.

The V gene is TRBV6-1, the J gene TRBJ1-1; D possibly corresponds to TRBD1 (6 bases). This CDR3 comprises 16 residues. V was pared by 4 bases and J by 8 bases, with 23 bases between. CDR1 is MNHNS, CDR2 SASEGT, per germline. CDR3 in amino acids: CASSGQAEWGYGEAFF. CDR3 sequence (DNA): TGTGCCAGCAGTGGACAGGCGGAATGGGGATACGGCGAAGCTTTCTTT.

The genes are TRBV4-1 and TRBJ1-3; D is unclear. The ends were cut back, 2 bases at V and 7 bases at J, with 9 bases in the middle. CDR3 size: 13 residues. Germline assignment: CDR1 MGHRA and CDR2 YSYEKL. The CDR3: CASSQRGLNTIYF. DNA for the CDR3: TGCGCCAGCAGCCAAAGAGGGTTGAACACCATATATTTT.

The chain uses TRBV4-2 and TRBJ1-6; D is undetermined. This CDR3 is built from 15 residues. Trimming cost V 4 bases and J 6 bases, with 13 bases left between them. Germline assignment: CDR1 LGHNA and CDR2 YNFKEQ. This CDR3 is CASSPGGPINSPLHF. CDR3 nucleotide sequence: TGTGCCAGCAGCCCCGGTGGGCCCATTAATTCACCCCTCCACTTT.

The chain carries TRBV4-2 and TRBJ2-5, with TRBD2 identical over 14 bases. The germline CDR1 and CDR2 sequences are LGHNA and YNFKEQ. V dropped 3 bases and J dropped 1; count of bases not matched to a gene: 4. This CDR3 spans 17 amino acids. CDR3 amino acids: CASSQAGLAGGQETQYF. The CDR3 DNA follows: TGTGCCAGCAGCCAGGCCGGACTAGCGGGAGGCCAAGAGACCCAGTACTTC.

CDR3 sequence (DNA): TGTGCCAGCAGCCGACTAGCGGGGGACGAGCAGTACTTC. Encoded protein: CASSRLAGDEQYF. This rearrangement joins TRBV4-2 to TRBJ2-7; 12 nucleotides line up with TRBD2. The V segment lost 4 bases and the J segment 5 bases; nucleotides outside the gene matches: 0. The CDR3 loop spans 13 amino acids. Germline CDR1 LGHNA, CDR2 YNFKEQ.

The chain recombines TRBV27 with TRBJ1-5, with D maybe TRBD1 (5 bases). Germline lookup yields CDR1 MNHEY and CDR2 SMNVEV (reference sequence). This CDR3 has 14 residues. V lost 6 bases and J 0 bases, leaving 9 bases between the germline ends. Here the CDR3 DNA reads TGTGCCAGCAGAGGCAGGGTTAGCAATCAGCCCCAGCATTTT. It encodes CASRGRVSNQPQHF.

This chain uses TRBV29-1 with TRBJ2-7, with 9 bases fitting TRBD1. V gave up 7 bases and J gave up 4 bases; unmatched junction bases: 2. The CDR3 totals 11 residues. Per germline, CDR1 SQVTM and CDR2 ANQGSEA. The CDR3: CSGQGGYEQYF. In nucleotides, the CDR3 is TGCAGCGGACAGGGGGGGTACGAGCAGTACTTC.

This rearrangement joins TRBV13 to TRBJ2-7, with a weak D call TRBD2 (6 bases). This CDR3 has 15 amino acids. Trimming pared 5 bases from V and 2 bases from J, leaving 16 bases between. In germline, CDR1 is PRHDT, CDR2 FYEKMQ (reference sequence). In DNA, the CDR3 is TGTGCCAGCAGCCGTCTCGGGACTCATCCCTACGAGCAGTACTTC. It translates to CASSRLGTHPYEQYF.

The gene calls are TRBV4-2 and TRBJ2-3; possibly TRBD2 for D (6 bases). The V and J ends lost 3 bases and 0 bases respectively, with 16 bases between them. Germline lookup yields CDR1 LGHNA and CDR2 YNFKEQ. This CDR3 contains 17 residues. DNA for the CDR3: TGTGCCAGCAGCCATGATCGACGGGAGCGGAGCACAGATACGCAGTATTTT. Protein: CASSHDRRERSTDTQYF.

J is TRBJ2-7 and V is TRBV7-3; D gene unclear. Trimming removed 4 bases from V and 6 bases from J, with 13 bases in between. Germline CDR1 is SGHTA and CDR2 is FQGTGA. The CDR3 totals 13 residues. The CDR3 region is CASSSTPAAEQYF. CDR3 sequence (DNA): TGTGCCAGCAGCTCAACACCGGCGGCCGAGCAGTACTTC.

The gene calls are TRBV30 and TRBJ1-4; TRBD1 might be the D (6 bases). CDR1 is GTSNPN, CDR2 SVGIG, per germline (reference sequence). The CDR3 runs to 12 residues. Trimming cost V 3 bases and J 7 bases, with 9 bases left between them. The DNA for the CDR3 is TGTGCCTGGAGCCCCAGGGGTGAAAAACTGTTTTTT. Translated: CAWSPRGEKLFF.